A selection of T cell receptor beta chains follows, all from one sample in a study of blood T cell repertoires in COVID-19. TCRdb's copy holds only in-frame clones and misses some; the assay was immunoSEQ multiplex PCR. The sample lists 230,000 or so clones, 80% to 90% occurring once. Sequenced input: peripheral blood. The receptors were gathered from a woman between 35 and 50 years old who had recovered from COVID-19. Each CDR3 is given with its conserved first and last residue. The D gene is left open where the match is weak. Clone sizes are given selectively: once, few, many, or a class where the clone is expanded.

d_call: -
clone_size: -
v_call: TRBV18
j_call: TRBJ1-3
cdr3_aa: CASSTGPGNTIYF
cdr3_nt: TGTGCCAGCTCAACAGGGCCTGGAAACACCATATATTTT

d_call: -
clone_size: -
v_call: TRBV4-1
j_call: TRBJ2-3
cdr3_aa: CASSQERGYADTQYF
cdr3_nt: TGCGCCAGCAGCCAAGAACGGGGTTACGCAGATACGCAGTATTTT

d_call: -
clone_size: -
v_call: TRBV12-3/TRBV12-4
j_call: TRBJ1-2
cdr3_aa: CASSFAMFGYTF
cdr3_nt: TGTGCCAGCAGTTTTGCGATGTTTGGCTACACCTTC

d_call: -
clone_size: -
v_call: TRBV6-5
j_call: TRBJ1-3
cdr3_aa: CATGRGVSGNTIYF
cdr3_nt: TGTGCCACAGGGCGGGGGGTCTCTGGAAACACCATATATTTT

d_call: -
clone_size: -
v_call: TRBV13
j_call: TRBJ2-3
cdr3_aa: CASRPRSTDTQYF
cdr3_nt: TGTGCCAGCAGACCCAGAAGCACAGATACGCAGTATTTT

d_call: TRBD1
clone_size: few
v_call: TRBV5-1
j_call: TRBJ1-1
cdr3_aa: CASSSGTGTEAFF
cdr3_nt: TGCGCCAGCAGTTCCGGGACAGGCACTGAAGCTTTCTTT

d_call: -
clone_size: -
v_call: TRBV19
j_call: TRBJ1-5
cdr3_aa: CASARGLGQPQHF
cdr3_nt: TGTGCCAGCGCAAGGGGTTTAGGACAGCCCCAGCATTTT

d_call: TRBD1
clone_size: -
v_call: TRBV2
j_call: TRBJ1-4
cdr3_aa: CASSEGRGPEKLFF
cdr3_nt: TGTGCCAGCAGTGAGGGCAGGGGGCCTGAAAAACTGTTTTTT

d_call: -
clone_size: -
v_call: TRBV18
j_call: TRBJ2-1
cdr3_aa: CASSPNSVSSSYNEQFF
cdr3_nt: TGTGCCAGCTCACCAAATAGCGTTTCCAGCTCCTACAATGAGCAGTTCTTC

d_call: -
clone_size: -
v_call: TRBV19
j_call: TRBJ1-4
cdr3_aa: CASKWGEAPEKLFF
cdr3_nt: TGTGCCAGTAAATGGGGGGAGGCTCCTGAAAAACTGTTTTTT

d_call: -
clone_size: -
v_call: TRBV5-4
j_call: TRBJ1-1
cdr3_aa: CASSSRTTGHLDTEAFF
cdr3_nt: TGTGCCAGCAGCTCACGTACCACAGGCCACCTGGACACTGAAGCTTTCTTT

d_call: -
clone_size: -
v_call: TRBV6-6
j_call: TRBJ1-2
cdr3_aa: CASSYGHNYGYTF
cdr3_nt: TGTGCCAGCAGTTACGGACACAACTATGGCTACACCTTC

d_call: TRBD1
clone_size: -
v_call: TRBV7-6
j_call: TRBJ1-4
cdr3_aa: CASSLGQGDEKLFF
cdr3_nt: TGTGCCAGCAGCTTAGGACAGGGAGATGAAAAACTGTTTTTT

d_call: -
clone_size: -
v_call: TRBV28
j_call: TRBJ1-3
cdr3_aa: CASPPSGQPSGNTIYF
cdr3_nt: TGTGCCAGCCCCCCTTCTGGACAGCCCTCTGGAAACACCATATATTTT

d_call: -
clone_size: -
v_call: TRBV11-2
j_call: TRBJ1-1
cdr3_aa: CASSLAHQGKTEAFF
cdr3_nt: TGTGCCAGCAGCTTAGCTCACCAGGGGAAGACTGAAGCTTTCTTT

d_call: -
clone_size: -
v_call: TRBV11-2
j_call: TRBJ2-1
cdr3_aa: CASSLAALAHNEQFF
cdr3_nt: TGTGCCAGCAGCTTAGCCGCCCTAGCCCACAATGAGCAGTTCTTC

d_call: TRBD1
clone_size: -
v_call: TRBV12-3/TRBV12-4
j_call: TRBJ1-1
cdr3_aa: CASRSTGVTEAFF
cdr3_nt: TGTGCCAGCAGATCGACAGGGGTCACTGAAGCTTTCTTT

d_call: TRBD1
clone_size: once
v_call: TRBV7-9
j_call: TRBJ2-7
cdr3_aa: CASSPSGGREQYF
cdr3_nt: TGTGCCAGCAGCCCTTCAGGGGGCCGGGAGCAGTACTTC

d_call: -
clone_size: -
v_call: TRBV30
j_call: TRBJ2-5
cdr3_aa: CAWSVGQRPIQETQYF
cdr3_nt: TGTGCCTGGAGTGTAGGTCAGCGTCCAATCCAAGAGACCCAGTACTTC

d_call: -
clone_size: -
v_call: TRBV14
j_call: TRBJ2-3
cdr3_aa: CASSLRGGGTDTQYF
cdr3_nt: TGTGCCAGCAGCCTAAGAGGGGGGGGCACAGATACGCAGTATTTT

d_call: -
clone_size: -
v_call: TRBV3-1/TRBV3-2
j_call: TRBJ1-2
cdr3_aa: CASQGDSYGYTF
cdr3_nt: TGTGCCAGCCAGGGCGACAGCTATGGCTACACCTTC

d_call: -
clone_size: -
v_call: TRBV6-1
j_call: TRBJ1-4
cdr3_aa: CASSDSSATNEKLFF
cdr3_nt: TGTGCCAGCAGTGACAGTTCTGCAACTAATGAAAAACTGTTTTTT

d_call: -
clone_size: -
v_call: TRBV7-9
j_call: TRBJ2-4
cdr3_aa: CASTATPQNIQYF
cdr3_nt: TGTGCCAGCACTGCCACACCCCAAAACATTCAGTACTTC

d_call: -
clone_size: -
v_call: TRBV2
j_call: TRBJ1-1
cdr3_aa: CASSVLRPFDGGPAFF
cdr3_nt: TGTGCCAGCAGCGTACTTCGTCCTTTCGACGGGGGGCCAGCTTTCTTT